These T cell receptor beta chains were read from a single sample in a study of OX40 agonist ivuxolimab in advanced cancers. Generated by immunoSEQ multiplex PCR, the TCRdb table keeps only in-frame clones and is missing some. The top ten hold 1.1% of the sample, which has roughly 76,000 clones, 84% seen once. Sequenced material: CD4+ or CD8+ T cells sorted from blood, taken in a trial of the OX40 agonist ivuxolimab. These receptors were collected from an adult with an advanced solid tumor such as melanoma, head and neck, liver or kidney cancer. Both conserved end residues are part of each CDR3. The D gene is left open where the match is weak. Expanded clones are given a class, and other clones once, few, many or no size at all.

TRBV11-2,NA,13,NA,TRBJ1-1,TGTGCCAGCAGCCCAGGAGTTTCCACTGAAGCTTTCTTT,CASSPGVSTEAFF
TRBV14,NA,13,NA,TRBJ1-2,TGTGCCAGCAGCCAAGGGGATTTCTATGGCTACACCTTC,CASSQGDFYGYTF
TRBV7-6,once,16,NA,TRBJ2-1,TGTGCCAGCAGCTTAGCCCTTGCCAGTCCCTACAATGAGCAGTTCTTC,CASSLALASPYNEQFF
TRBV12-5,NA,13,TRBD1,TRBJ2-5,TGTGCTAGTGGTCTTAACAGGGGAGAGACCCAGTACTTC,CASGLNRGETQYF
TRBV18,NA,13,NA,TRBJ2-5,TGTGCCAGCTCTCTCGACGGGGGCAGGACCCAGTACTTC,CASSLDGGRTQYF
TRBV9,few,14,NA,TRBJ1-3,TGTGCCAGCAGCGTACTAAGTTCTGGAAACACCATATATTTT,CASSVLSSGNTIYF
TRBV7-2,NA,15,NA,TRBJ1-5,TGTGCCAGCAGCTTTAGGGGCGCGGGCAATCAGCCCCAGCATTTT,CASSFRGAGNQPQHF
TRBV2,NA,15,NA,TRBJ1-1,TGTGCCAGCACCTCCCTTCGGGGGGGGGACACTGAAGCTTTCTTT,CASTSLRGGDTEAFF
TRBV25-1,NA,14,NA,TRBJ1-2,TGTGCCAGCAGTGAATATCGACAGACTAGGGGCTACACCTTC,CASSEYRQTRGYTF
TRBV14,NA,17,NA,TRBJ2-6,TGTGCCAGCAGCCAAGCGGGGCTTTACTCTGGGGCCAACGTCCTGACTTTC,CASSQAGLYSGANVLTF
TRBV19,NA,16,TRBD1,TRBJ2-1,TGTGCCAGTAGTATATCAGGGACAGCCGAGTACAATGAGCAGTTCTTC,CASSISGTAEYNEQFF
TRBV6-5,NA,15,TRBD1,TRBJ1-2,TGTGCCAGCAGAGAATGGGCAGGGGGCTTTTATGGCTACACCTTC,CASREWAGGFYGYTF
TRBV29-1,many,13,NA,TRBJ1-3,TGCAGCGCCCAAGGGGGATTCGGAAACACCATATATTTT,CSAQGGFGNTIYF